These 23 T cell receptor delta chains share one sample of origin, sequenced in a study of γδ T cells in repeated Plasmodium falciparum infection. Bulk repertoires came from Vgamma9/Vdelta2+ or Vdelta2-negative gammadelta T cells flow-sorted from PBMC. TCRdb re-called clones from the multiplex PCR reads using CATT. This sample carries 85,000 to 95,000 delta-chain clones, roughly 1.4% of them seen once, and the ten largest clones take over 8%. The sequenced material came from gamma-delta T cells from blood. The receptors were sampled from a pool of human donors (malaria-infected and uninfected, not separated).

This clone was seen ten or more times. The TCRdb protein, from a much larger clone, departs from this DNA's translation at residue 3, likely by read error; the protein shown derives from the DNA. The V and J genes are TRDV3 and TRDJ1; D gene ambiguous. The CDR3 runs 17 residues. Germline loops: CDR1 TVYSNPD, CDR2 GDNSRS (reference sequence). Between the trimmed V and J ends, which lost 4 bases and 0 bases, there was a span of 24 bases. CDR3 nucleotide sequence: TGTGCCTCTAGTTGGAGTCTTCGGGTCTGGTACACCGATAAACTCATCTTT. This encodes CASSWSLRVWYTDKLIF.

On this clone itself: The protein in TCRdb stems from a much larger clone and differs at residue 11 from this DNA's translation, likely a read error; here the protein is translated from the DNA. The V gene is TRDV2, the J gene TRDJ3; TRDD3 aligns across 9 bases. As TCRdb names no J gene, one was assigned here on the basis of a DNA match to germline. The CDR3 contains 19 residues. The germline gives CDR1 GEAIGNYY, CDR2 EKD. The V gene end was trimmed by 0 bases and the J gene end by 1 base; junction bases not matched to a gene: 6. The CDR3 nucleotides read TGTGCCTGTGACACCCTAGTGGGGGATAGTTCCTGGGACACCCGACAGATGTTTTTC. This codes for CACDTLVGDSSWDTRQMFF.

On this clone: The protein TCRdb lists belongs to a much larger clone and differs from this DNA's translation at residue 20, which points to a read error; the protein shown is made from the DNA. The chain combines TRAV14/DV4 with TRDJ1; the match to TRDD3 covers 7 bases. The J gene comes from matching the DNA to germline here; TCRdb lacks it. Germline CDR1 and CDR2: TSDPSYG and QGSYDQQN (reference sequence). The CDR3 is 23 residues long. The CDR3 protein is CAMRGIFLSTELMGDPYTDELIF. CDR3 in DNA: TGTGCAATGAGAGGGATATTCCTTTCCACGGAGCTAATGGGGGACCCGTACACCGATGAACTCATCTTT.

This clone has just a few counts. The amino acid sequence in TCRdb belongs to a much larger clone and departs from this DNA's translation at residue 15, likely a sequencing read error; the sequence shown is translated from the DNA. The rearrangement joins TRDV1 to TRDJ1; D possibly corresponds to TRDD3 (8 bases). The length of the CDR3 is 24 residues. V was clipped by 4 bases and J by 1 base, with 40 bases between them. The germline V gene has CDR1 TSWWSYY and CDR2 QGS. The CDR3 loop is CALGAFSYQRMYWGLLPATDKLIF. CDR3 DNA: TGTGCTCTTGGGGCTTTTTCCTACCAGAGAATGTACTGGGGGCTCCTCCCTGCCACCGATAAACTCATCTTT.

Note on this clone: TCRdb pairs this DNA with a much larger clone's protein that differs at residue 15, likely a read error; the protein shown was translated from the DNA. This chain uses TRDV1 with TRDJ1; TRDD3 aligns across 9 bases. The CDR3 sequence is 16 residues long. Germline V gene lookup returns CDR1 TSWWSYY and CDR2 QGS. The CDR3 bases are TGTGCTCTTGGGGATCCCGGGCGCGCGATGGGGGATAAACTCACCTTT. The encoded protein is CALGDPGRAMGDKLTF.

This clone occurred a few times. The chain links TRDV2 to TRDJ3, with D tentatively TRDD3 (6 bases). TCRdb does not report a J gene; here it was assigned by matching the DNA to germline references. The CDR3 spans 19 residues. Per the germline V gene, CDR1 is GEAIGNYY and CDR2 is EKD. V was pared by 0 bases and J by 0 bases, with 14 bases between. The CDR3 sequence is CACDTGGDNVSWDTRQMFF. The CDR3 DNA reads TGTGCCTGTGACACCGGGGGGGACAACGTCTCCTGGGACACCCGACAGATGTTTTTC.

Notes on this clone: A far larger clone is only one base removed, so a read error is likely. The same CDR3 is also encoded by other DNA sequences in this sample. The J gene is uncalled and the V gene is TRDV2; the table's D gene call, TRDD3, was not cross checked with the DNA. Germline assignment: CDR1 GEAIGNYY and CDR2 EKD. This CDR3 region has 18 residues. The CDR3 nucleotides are TGTGCCTGTGACACCCTGTACACTGGGGGATCTTACTTCGGTAAACTCATTTTT. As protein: CACDTLYTGGSYFGKLIF.

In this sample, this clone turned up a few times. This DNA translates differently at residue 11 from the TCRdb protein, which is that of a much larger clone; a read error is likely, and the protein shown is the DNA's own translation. CDR3 loop: CALGELLPRHPRGGYTDKLIF. CDR3 DNA: TGTGCTCTTGGGGAACTCCTGCCCCGTCACCCCAGGGGGGGATACACCGATAAACTCATCTTT. The chain couples TRDV1 to TRDJ1; 7 bases match TRDD3. TCRdb supplies no J gene; here it was assigned by aligning the nucleotide sequence to germline. Germline-derived CDR1 and CDR2 are TSWWSYY and QGS. The V gene end was trimmed by 0 bases and the J gene end by 0 bases; junction bases not matched to a gene: 19. This CDR3 spans 21 amino acids.

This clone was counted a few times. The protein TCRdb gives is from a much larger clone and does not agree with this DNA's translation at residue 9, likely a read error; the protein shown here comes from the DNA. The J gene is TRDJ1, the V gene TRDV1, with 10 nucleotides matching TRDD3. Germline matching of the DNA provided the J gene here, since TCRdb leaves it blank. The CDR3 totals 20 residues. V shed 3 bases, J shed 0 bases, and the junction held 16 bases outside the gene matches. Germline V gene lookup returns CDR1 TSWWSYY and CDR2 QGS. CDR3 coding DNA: TGTGCTCTTGGGGACCAGTTTCCTACGTGGGGGATACATTACACCGATAAACTCATCTTT. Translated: CALGDQFPTWGIHYTDKLIF.

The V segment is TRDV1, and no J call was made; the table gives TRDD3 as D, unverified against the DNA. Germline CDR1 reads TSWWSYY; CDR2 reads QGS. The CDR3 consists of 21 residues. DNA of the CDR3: TGTGCTCTGCTTGGTAGGGCCCTTGTACTGGGGGCTTATTTAACAACCGATAAACTAATCTTT. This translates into CALLGRALVLGAYLTTDKLIF.

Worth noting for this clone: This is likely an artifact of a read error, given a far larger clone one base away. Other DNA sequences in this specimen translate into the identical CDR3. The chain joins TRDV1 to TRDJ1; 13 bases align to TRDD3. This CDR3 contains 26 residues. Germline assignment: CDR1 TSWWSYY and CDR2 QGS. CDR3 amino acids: CALGEICRSERGYWGIRVSYLDKLIF. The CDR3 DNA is TGTGCGCTTGGGGAAATTTGTCGTTCCGAACGAGGGTACTGGGGGATACGCGTATCCTATTTAGATAAACTCATCTTT.

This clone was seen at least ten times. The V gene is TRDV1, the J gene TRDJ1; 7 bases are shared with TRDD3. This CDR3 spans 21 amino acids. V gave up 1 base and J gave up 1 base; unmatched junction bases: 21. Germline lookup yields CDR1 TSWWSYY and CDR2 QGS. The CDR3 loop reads CALGEQAPLLDDWGGTDKLIF. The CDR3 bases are TGTGCTCTTGGGGAACAGGCCCCCCTCCTAGACGACTGGGGAGGCACCGATAAACTCATCTTT.

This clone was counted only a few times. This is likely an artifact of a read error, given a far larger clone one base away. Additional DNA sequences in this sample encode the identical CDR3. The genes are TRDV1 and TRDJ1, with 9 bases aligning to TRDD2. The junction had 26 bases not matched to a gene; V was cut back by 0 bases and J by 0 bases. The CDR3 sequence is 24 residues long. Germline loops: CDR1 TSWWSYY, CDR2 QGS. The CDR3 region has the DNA TGTGCTCTTGGGGAACTGGGGGCCTTCCTACTACTGGGGTCGACCGGGCCGTACACCGATAAACTCATCTTT. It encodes CALGELGAFLLLGSTGPYTDKLIF.

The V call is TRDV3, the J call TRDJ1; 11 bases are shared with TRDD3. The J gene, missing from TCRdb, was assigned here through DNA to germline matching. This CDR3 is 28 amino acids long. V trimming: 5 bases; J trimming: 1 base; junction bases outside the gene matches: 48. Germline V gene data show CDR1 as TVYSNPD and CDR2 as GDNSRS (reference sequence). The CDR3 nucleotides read TGTGCCCTTACCACTCTGTTTCCCTCCCCTTTATCGGGCAAGGTCGACTGGGGGATAAGGTGGGGCACCGATAAACTCATCTTT. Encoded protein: CALTTLFPSPLSGKVDWGIRWGTDKLIF.

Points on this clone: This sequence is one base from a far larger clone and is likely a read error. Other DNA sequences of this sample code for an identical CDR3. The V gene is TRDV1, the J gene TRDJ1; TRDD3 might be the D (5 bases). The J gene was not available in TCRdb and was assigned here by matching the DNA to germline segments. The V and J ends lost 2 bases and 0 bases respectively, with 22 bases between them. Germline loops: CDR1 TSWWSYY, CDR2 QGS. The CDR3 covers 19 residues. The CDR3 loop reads CALGERGRFPGSDTDKLIF. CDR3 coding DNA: TGTGCTCTTGGGGAAAGGGGGCGTTTTCCCGGGAGTGACACCGATAAACTCATCTTT.

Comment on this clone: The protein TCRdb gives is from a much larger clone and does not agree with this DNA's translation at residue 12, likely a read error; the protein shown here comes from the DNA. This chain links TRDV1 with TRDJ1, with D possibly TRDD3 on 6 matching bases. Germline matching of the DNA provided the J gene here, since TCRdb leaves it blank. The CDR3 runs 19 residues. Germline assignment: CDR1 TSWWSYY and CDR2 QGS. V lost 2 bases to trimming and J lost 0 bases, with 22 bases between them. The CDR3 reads CALGENWDKLVRYTDKLIF. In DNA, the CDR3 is TGTGCTCTTGGGGAAAACTGGGACAAACTCGTGAGGTACACCGATAAACTCATCTTT.

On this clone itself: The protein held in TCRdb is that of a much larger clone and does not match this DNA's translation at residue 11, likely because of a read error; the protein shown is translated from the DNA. CDR3 DNA: TGTGCCTGTGACACCGGAGGGCCAGGAGATAGACTCATCTTT. Amino acids: CACDTGGPGDRLIF. This sequence joins TRDV2 and TRDJ1; D gene unclear. Matching the DNA to germline supplied the J gene, which TCRdb does not give. This CDR3 region has 14 residues. Germline values: CDR1 GEAIGNYY, CDR2 EKD.

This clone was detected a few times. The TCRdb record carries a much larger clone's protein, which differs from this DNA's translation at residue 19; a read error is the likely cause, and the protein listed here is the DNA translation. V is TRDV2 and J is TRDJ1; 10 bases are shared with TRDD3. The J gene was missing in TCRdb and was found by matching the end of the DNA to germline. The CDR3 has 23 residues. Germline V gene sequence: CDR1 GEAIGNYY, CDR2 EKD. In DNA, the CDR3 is TGTGCCTGTGGCAAACACTTCCTAATGAGGGGGATACGCTCCCGGGGTTGCACCGGTAAACTCATCTTT. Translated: CACGKHFLMRGIRSRGCTGKLIF.

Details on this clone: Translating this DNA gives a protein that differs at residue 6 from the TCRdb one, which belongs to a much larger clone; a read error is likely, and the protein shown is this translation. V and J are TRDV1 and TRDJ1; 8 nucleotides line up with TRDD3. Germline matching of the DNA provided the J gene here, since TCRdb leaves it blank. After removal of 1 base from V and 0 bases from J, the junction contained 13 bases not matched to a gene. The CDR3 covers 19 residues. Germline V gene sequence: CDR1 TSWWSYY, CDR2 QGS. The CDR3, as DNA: TGTGCTCTTGGGGAACAAGTATCCGTTGTACTGGGGGACACCGATAAACTCATCTTT. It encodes CALGEQVSVVLGDTDKLIF.

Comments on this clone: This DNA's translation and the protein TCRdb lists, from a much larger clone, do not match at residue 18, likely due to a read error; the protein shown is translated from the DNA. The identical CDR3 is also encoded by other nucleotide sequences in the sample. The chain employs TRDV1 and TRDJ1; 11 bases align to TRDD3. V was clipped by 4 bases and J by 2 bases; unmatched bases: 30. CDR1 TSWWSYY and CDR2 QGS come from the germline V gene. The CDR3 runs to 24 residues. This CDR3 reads CALGVCSYATRNWGITGLTDKLIF. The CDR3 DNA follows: TGTGCTCTTGGGGTTTGTTCCTACGCTACGAGAAACTGGGGGATAACAGGATTAACCGATAAACTCATCTTT.

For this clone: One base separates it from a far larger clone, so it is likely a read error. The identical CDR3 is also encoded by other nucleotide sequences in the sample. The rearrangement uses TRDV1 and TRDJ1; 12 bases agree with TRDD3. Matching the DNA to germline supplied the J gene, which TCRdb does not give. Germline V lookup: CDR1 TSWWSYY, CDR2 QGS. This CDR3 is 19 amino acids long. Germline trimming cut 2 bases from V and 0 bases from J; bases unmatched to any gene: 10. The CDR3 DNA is TGTGCTCTTGGGGAAGGTCGGATCTGGGGGATACGATACACCGATAAACTCATCTTT. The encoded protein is CALGEGRIWGIRYTDKLIF.

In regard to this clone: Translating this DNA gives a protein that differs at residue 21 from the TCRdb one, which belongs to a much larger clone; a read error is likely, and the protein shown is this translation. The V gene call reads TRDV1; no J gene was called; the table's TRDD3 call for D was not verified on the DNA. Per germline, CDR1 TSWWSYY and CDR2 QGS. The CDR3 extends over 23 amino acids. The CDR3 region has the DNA TGTGCTCTTGGGGACCCTGTATCCGGATCACTGGGGGATCTCTCCTGGGACACCCGACAGACGTTTTTC. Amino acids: CALGDPVSGSLGDLSWDTRQTFF.

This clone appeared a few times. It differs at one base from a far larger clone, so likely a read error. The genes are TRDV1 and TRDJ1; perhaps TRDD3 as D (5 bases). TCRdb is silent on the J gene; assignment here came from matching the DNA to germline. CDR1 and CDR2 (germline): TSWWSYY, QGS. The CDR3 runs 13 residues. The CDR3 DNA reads TGTGCTCTCGGGGAACCCGGGACCGATAAACTCATCTTT. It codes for CALGEPGTDKLIF.